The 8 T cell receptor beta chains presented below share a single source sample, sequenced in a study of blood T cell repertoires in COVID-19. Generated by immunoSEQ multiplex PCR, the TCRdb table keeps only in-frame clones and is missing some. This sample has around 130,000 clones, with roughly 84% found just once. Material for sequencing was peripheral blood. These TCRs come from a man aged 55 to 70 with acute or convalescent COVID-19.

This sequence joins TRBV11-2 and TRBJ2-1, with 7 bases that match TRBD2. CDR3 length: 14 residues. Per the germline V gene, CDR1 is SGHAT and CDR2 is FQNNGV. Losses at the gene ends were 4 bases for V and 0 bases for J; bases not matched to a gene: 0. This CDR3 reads CASSWGGSYNEQFF. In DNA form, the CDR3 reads TGTGCCAGCAGCTGGGGGGGCTCCTACAATGAGCAGTTCTTC.

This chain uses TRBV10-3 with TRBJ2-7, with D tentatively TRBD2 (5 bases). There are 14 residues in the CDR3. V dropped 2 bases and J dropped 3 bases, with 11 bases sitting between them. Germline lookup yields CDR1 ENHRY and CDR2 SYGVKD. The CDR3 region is CAISEKDSYYEQYF. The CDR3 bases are TGTGCCATCAGTGAGAAGGACTCCTACTACGAGCAGTACTTC.

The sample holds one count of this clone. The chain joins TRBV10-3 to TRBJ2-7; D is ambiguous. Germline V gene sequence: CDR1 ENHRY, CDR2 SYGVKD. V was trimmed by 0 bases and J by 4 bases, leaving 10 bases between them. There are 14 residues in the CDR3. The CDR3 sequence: CAISESGFQYEQYF. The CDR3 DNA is TGTGCCATCAGTGAGTCCGGGTTCCAATACGAGCAGTACTTC.

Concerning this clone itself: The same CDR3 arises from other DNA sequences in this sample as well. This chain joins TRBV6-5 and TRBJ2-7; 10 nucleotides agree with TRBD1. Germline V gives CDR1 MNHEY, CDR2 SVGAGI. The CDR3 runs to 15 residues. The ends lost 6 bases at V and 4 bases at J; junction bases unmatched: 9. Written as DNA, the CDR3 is TGTGCCAGCAGCCCCGGGACAGGGGACCGGTACGAGCAGTACTTC. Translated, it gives CASSPGTGDRYEQYF.

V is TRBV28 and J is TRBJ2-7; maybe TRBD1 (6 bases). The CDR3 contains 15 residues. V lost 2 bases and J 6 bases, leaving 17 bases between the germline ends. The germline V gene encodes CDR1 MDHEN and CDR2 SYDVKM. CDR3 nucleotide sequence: TGTGCCAGCAGTTTAACGCACAGGGTTGGCCTCGAGCAGTACTTC. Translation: CASSLTHRVGLEQYF.

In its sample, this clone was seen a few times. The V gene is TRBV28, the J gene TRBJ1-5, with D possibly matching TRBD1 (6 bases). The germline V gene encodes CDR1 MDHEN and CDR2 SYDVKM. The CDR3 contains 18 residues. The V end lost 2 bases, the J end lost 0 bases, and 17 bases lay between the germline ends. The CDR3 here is CASSLRAGAIYSNQPQHF. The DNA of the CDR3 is TGTGCCAGCAGTTTACGGGCAGGGGCCATATATAGCAATCAGCCCCAGCATTTT. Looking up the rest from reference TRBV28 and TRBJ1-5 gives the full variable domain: DVKVTQSSRYLVKRTGEKVFLECVQDMDHENMFWYRQDPGLGLRLIYFSYDVKMKEKGDIPEGYSVSREKKERFSLILESASTNQTSMYLCASSLRAGAIYSNQPQHFGDGTRLSIL.

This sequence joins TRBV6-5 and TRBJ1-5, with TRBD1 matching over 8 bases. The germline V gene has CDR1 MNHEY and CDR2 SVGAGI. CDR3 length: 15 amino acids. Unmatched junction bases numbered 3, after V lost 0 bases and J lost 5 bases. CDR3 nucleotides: TGTGCCAGCAGTTACTCGATACAGGGGGATCAGCCCCAGCATTTT. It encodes CASSYSIQGDQPQHF.

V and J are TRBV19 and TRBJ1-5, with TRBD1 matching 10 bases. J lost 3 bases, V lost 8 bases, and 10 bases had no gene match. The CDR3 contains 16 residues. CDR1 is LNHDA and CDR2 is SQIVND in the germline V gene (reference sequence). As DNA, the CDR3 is TGTGCCAGTCTAAATGTTGGGACAGGGGACAATCAGCCCCAGCATTTT. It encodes CASLNVGTGDNQPQHF. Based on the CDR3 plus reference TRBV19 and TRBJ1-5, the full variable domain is DGGITQSPKYLFRKEGQNVTLSCEQNLNHDAMYWYRQDPGQGLRLIYYSQIVNDFQKGDIAEGYSVSREKKESFPLTVTSAQKNPTAFYLCASLNVGTGDNQPQHFGDGTRLSIL.